The rows below give T cell receptor beta chains drawn from one sample of a study of cytomegalovirus exposure and HLA in healthy donors. Sequenced by immunoSEQ multiplex PCR; TCRdb stores in-frame clones only, minus some. In the table there are roughly 220,000 clones, around nine tenths of which are singletons. The sample consisted of PBMCs. The receptors were sampled from a woman aged 18-30 years in good health and CMV-seronegative. Both conserved end residues are part of each CDR3. A D gene is named only where the DNA matches it firmly. A clone size is listed for some rows: how often the clone was seen (once, few, many), or a class if it is expanded.

TRBV2,TRBJ2-1,TRBD2,once,TGTGCCAGCAGTACGCCGGGACTAGCCCTCAATGAGCAGTTCTTC,CASSTPGLALNEQFF
TRBV11-2,TRBJ2-5,-,-,TGTGCCAGCAGCACAGTACAGGGGCGGGGAAAGACCCAGTACTTC,CASSTVQGRGKTQYF
TRBV6-5,TRBJ2-2,TRBD1,-,TGTGCCAGCAGCCGGGACAGGGTAGCCGGGGAACTGTTTTTT,CASSRDRVAGELFF
TRBV5-1,TRBJ1-4,TRBD1,-,TGCGCCAGCAGCCCCACAGGGGGTAATGAAAAACTGTTTTTT,CASSPTGGNEKLFF
TRBV4-1,TRBJ2-4,TRBD1,-,TGCGCCAGCCGGGCTAGGGGGCCGGGAAACATTCAGTACTTC,CASRARGPGNIQYF
TRBV6-6,TRBJ2-7,-,-,TGTGCCAGCAGTTACTCCCTCCTAGGAGGCACCTACGAGCAGTACTTC,CASSYSLLGGTYEQYF
TRBV4-1,TRBJ2-1,-,-,TGCGCCAGCAGCCAAGTTCCCCTTTCCTACAATGAGCAGTTCTTC,CASSQVPLSYNEQFF
TRBV4-1,TRBJ2-7,TRBD1,-,TGCGCCAGCAGCCCTCTACCGGGACAGGGGGCGCTTTCTACGAGCGAGCAGTACTTC,CASSPLPGQGALSTSEQYF
TRBV11-2,TRBJ1-1,TRBD1,-,TGTGCCAGCAGCTCTAGGGACAGGGACACTGAAGCTTTCTTT,CASSSRDRDTEAFF
TRBV30,TRBJ1-1,-,-,TGTGCCTGGAGTGTACAAGCTGAAGCTTTCTTT,CAWSVQAEAFF
TRBV9,TRBJ1-3,-,-,TGTGCCAGCAGCCCGAAGCTCTTTCCGATTGGGGGCGGAAACACCATATATTTT,CASSPKLFPIGGGNTIYF
TRBV5-6,TRBJ1-2,-,-,TGTGCCAGCAGCTCCGATTCAGGACTCTATGGCTACACCTTC,CASSSDSGLYGYTF
TRBV6-6,TRBJ2-5,-,-,TGTGCCAGCAGTTACTCGACAGGCCAAGAGACCCAGTACTTC,CASSYSTGQETQYF
TRBV12-5,TRBJ1-1,-,-,TGTGCTAGTGCCCTCAGGGCGACTACTGAAGCTTTCTTT,CASALRATTEAFF
TRBV6-5,TRBJ2-6,TRBD1,-,TGTGCCAGCAGTTACCAAACAGGGGTTGGGGCCAACGTCCTGACTTTC,CASSYQTGVGANVLTF
TRBV30,TRBJ2-5,TRBD2,-,TGTGCCTGGGACCTAGCGGGGGGTAGGGAGACCCAGTACTTC,CAWDLAGGRETQYF
TRBV28,TRBJ1-6,-,-,TGTGCCAGCAGTTTATTATTAAGCCCAGACTTCTATAATTCACCCCTCCACTTT,CASSLLLSPDFYNSPLHF
TRBV6-5,TRBJ2-7,TRBD2,-,TGTGCCAGCAGTTTATCTAGCGGGAGGGCCTCCTACGAGCAGTACTTC,CASSLSSGRASYEQYF
TRBV6-1,TRBJ1-2,-,-,TGTGCCAGCAGTCCAGAGGGGGACTATGGCTACACCTTC,CASSPEGDYGYTF
TRBV25-1,TRBJ2-7,-,-,TGTGCCAGCAGTTTCAGCCCCGGAGGGGAGCAGTACTTC,CASSFSPGGEQYF
TRBV7-9,TRBJ1-5,TRBD1,few,TGTGCCAGCAGCTTAGAGGACAGGGGGCATGGTCAGCCCCAGCATTTT,CASSLEDRGHGQPQHF
TRBV5-1,TRBJ2-7,TRBD1,once,TGCGCCAGCAGCTTTGGCACAGGGGGAAGTAAAACCTACGAGCAGTACTTC,CASSFGTGGSKTYEQYF
TRBV19,TRBJ1-5,TRBD1,-,TGTGCCAGTAGTACCCGGGACAGGGGAGGTCAGCCCCAGCATTTT,CASSTRDRGGQPQHF
TRBV5-1,TRBJ2-7,TRBD1,-,TGCGCCAGCAGCCCCGGACAGGGAGGCTACGAGCAGTACTTC,CASSPGQGGYEQYF
TRBV9,TRBJ2-7,-,-,TGTGCCAGCAGCGTAGTGGGGGCTTCCTCCTACGAGCAGTACTTC,CASSVVGASSYEQYF
TRBV7-8,TRBJ1-1,-,-,TGTGCCAGCAGCTCCCGGCTTGGGGCCATCGGGTCCACTGAAGCTTTCTTT,CASSSRLGAIGSTEAFF
TRBV6-5,TRBJ1-4,-,-,TGTGCCAGACACAGGCGATCATATGAAAAACTGTTTTTT,CARHRRSYEKLFF
TRBV19,TRBJ2-7,-,-,TGTGCCAGTAGTATAGGTGGAGGGACCTACGAGCAGTACTTC,CASSIGGGTYEQYF
TRBV7-9,TRBJ2-1,-,-,TGTGCCAGCAGCCCTGCGGGAACGAATGAGCAGTTCTTC,CASSPAGTNEQFF
TRBV27,TRBJ1-1,-,-,TGTGCCAGCAGAGAAGGACTAATGAACACTGAAGCTTTCTTT,CASREGLMNTEAFF
TRBV5-1,TRBJ2-1,-,-,TGCGCCAGCAGCCTAGATAACAATGAGCAGTTCTTC,CASSLDNNEQFF
TRBV27,TRBJ2-2,TRBD2,-,TGTGCCAGCAGTCCAAGGGACTATGGGAACACCGGGGAGCTGTTTTTT,CASSPRDYGNTGELFF
TRBV7-9,TRBJ1-1,TRBD1,-,TGTGCCAGCAGCTTTGGGGACAGGGGCACTGAAGCTTTCTTT,CASSFGDRGTEAFF
TRBV10-1,TRBJ2-5,TRBD1,-,TGCGCCAGCAGTGAGTCGGGACAGGCGGCCCAGTACTTC,CASSESGQAAQYF
TRBV14,TRBJ2-1,TRBD2,-,TGTGCCAGCAGCCATCTCGCGGGAGGGGGGGTTGAGCAGTTCTTC,CASSHLAGGGVEQFF
TRBV29-1,TRBJ2-1,-,-,TGCAGCGTCGCCTCCAGGGCCACAAACAATGAGCAGTTCTTC,CSVASRATNNEQFF
TRBV28,TRBJ2-7,TRBD2,-,TGTGCCAGCAGTCCCCCCGGCCTAGCGGGAGATTTTGTCCACGAGCAGTACTTC,CASSPPGLAGDFVHEQYF
TRBV6-1,TRBJ2-7,TRBD2,-,TGTGCCAGCAGTGAATCCTTTAGCGGGGTAGACTTC,CASSESFSGVDF
TRBV6-5,TRBJ1-3,-,-,TGTGCCAGCATCCGAGGGATGGGCGGAAACACCATATATTTT,CASIRGMGGNTIYF
TRBV7-9,TRBJ1-4,TRBD1,-,TGTGCCAGCAGCAAACAGACAGGGGAGAATGAAAAACTGTTTTTT,CASSKQTGENEKLFF
TRBV9,TRBJ2-3,-,-,TGTGCCAGCAGCGCCCTTGAGGATACGCAGTATTTT,CASSALEDTQYF
TRBV6-5,TRBJ1-1,TRBD1,-,TGTGCCAGCAGTGCCCACAGGGGGAACACTGAAGCTTTCTTT,CASSAHRGNTEAFF
TRBV4-1,TRBJ2-3,-,-,TGCGCCAGCAGCCAAGAGCGTAGGGGCGCGGGGACAGATACGCAGTATTTT,CASSQERRGAGTDTQYF
TRBV30,TRBJ2-7,TRBD2,-,TGTGCCTGGACTAGCGGGGGCCGGGAGCAGTACTTC,CAWTSGGREQYF
TRBV28,TRBJ1-2,-,few,TGTGCCAGCATGGAGGACCCAATCAACGGCTACACCTTC,CASMEDPINGYTF
TRBV5-4,TRBJ2-5,TRBD2,-,TGTGCCAGCAGCTTGAAGCTAGCGGGAATGTGGGAGACCCAGTACTTC,CASSLKLAGMWETQYF
TRBV2,TRBJ1-5,-,few,TGTGCCAGCAGGAGGGATTTCAATCAGCCCCAGCATTTT,CASRRDFNQPQHF
TRBV12-5,TRBJ1-4,-,-,TGTGCTAGTGGTTGGGGGGGGCAACCCTCGGAAAAACTGTTTTTT,CASGWGGQPSEKLFF
TRBV7-9,TRBJ2-5,-,-,TGTGCCAGCAGCCAGCGACTTCGGGAGACCCAGTACTTC,CASSQRLRETQYF
TRBV5-6,TRBJ1-1,-,-,TGTGCCAGCAGCTTACGGTCTCTCGTCACTGAAGCTTTCTTT,CASSLRSLVTEAFF